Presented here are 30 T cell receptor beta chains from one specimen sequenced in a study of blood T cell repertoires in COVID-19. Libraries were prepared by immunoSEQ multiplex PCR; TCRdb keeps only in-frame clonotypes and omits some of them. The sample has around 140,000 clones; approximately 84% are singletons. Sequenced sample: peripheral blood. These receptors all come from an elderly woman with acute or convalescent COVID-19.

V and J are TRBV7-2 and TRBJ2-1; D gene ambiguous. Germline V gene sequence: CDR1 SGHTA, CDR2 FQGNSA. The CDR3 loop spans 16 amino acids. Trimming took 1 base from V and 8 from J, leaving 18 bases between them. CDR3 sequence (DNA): TGTGCCAGCAGCTTAGGAGCAGGAACCCCCCGCGATGAGCAGTTCTTC. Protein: CASSLGAGTPRDEQFF. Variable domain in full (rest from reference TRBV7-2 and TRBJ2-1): GAGVSQSPSNKVTEKGKDVELRCDPISGHTALYWYRQSLGQGLEFLIYFQGNSAPDKSGLPSDRFSAERTGGSVSTLTIQRTQQEDSAVYLCASSLGAGTPRDEQFFGPGTRLTVL.

CDR3 residues: CASSEIGGKTDTQYF. The CDR3 nucleotides read TGCGCCAGTTCCGAGATAGGGGGCAAAACAGATACGCAGTATTTT. The chain recombines TRBV5-1 with TRBJ2-3; 7 bases agree with TRBD1. V shed 8 bases, J shed 3 bases, and the junction held 12 bases outside the gene matches. The CDR3 covers 15 residues. The V gene's germline CDR1 is SGHRS and CDR2 YFSETQ. The full variable domain, its missing parts supplied by reference TRBV5-1 and TRBJ2-3, is KAGVTQTPRYLIKTRGQQVTLSCSPISGHRSVSWYQQTPGQGLQFLFEYFSETQRNKGNFPGRFSGRQFSNSRSEMNVSTLELGDSALYLCASSEIGGKTDTQYFGPGTRLTVL.

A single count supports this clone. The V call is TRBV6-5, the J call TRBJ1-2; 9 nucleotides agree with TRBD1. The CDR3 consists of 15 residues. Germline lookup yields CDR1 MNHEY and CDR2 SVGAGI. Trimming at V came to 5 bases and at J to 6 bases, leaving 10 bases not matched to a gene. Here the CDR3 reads CASSTPGTGINGYTF. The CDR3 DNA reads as TGTGCCAGCAGTACCCCCGGGACAGGGATCAATGGCTACACCTTC.

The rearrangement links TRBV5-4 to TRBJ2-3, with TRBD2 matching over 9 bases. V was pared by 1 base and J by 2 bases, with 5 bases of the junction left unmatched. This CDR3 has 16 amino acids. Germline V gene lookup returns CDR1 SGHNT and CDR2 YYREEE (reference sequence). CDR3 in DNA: TGTGCCAGCAGCTTGAAGGCGGGAGGGCTCACAGATACGCAGTATTTT. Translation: CASSLKAGGLTDTQYF.

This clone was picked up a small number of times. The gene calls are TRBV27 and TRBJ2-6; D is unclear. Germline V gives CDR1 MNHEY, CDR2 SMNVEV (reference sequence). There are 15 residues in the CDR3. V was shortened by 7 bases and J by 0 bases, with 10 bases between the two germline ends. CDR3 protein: CASKEQNSGANVLTF. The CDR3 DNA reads TGTGCCAGCAAGGAGCAAAACTCTGGGGCCAACGTCCTGACTTTC.

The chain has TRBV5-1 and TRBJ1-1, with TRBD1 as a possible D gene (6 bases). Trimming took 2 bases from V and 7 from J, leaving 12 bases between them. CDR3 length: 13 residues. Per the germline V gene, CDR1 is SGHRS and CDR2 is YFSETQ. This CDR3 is CASSLFRQDEAFF. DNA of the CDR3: TGCGCCAGCAGCTTATTCCGACAGGATGAAGCTTTCTTT.

Here the CDR3 reads CASSPNSGRSAGELFF. CDR3 DNA sequence: TGTGCCAGCAGCCCTAATAGCGGGAGGAGCGCCGGGGAGCTGTTTTTT. The chain couples TRBV7-2 to TRBJ2-2; TRBD2 agrees at 10 bases. Trimming cost V 5 bases and J 6 bases; bases outside gene matches: 9. Looked up from germline, CDR1 is SGHTA and CDR2 is FQGNSA. The CDR3 has 16 residues.

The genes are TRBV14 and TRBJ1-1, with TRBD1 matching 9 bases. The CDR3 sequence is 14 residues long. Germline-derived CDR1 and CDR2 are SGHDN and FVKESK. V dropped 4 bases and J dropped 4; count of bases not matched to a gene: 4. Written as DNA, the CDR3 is TGTGCCAGCAGCCGTCACAGGGGGCTCACTGAAGCTTTCTTT. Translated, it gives CASSRHRGLTEAFF.

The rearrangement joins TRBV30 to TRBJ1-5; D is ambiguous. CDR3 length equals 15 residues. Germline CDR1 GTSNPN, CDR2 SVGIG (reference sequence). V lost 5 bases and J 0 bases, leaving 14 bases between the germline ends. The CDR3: CAWSAGDFSNQPQHF. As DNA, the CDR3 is TGTGCCTGGTCGGCAGGTGATTTTAGCAATCAGCCCCAGCATTTT.

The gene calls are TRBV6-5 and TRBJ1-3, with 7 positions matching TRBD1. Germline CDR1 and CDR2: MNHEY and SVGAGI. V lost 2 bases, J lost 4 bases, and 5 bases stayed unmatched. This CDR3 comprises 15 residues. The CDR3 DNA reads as TGTGCCAGCAGTTACGAGGGGGCGGCCGGAAACACCATATATTTT. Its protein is CASSYEGAAGNTIYF.

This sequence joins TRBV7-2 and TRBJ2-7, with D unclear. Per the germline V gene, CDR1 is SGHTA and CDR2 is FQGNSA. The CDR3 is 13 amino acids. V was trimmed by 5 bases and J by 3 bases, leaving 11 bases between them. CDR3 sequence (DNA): TGTGCCAGCAGCCCAATACCGAGCTACGAGCAGTACTTC. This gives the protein CASSPIPSYEQYF.

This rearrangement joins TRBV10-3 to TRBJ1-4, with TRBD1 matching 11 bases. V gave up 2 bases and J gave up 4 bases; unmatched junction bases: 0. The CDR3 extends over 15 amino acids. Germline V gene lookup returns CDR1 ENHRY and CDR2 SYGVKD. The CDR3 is CAISEGTGGNEKLFF. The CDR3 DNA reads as TGTGCCATCAGTGAGGGGACAGGGGGTAATGAAAAACTGTTTTTT.

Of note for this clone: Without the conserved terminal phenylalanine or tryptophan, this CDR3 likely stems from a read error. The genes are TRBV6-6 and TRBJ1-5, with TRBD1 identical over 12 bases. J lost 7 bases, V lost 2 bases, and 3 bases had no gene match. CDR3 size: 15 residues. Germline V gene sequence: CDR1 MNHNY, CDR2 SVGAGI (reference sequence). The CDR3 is CASSYRDRGQQPQHL. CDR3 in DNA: TGTGCCAGCAGTTACCGGGACAGGGGGCAGCAGCCCCAGCATCTT.

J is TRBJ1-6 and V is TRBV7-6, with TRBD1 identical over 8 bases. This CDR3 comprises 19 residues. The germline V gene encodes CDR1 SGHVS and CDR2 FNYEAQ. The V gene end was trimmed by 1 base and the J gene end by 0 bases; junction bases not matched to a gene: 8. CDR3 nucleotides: TGTGCCAGCAGCTTAGTTGACAGGGGCGGGAGCTCCTATAATTCACCCCTCCACTTT. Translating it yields CASSLVDRGGSSYNSPLHF. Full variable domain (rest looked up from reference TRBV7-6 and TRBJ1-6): GAGVSQSPRYKVTKRGQDVALRCDPISGHVSLYWYRQALGQGPEFLTYFNYEAQQDKSGLPNDRFSAERPEGSISTLTIQRTEQRDSAMYRCASSLVDRGGSSYNSPLHFGNGTRLTVT.

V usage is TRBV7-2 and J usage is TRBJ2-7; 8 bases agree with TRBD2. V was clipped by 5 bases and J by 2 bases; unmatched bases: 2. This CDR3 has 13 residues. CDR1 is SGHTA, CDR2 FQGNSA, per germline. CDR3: CASSISGAYEQYF. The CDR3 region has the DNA TGTGCCAGCAGCATTAGCGGGGCCTACGAGCAGTACTTC.

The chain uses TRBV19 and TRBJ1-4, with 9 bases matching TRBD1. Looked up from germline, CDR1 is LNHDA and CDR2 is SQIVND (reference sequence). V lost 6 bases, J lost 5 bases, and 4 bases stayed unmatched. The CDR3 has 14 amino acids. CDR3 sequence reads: CASRPTGGNEKLFF. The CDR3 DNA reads TGTGCCAGTAGACCTACAGGGGGCAATGAAAAACTGTTTTTT.

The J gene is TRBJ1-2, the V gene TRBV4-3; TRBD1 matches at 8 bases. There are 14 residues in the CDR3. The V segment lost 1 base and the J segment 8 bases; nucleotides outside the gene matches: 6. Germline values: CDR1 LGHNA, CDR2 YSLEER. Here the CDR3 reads CASSQVGQGQGYTF. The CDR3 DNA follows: TGCGCCAGCAGCCAAGTCGGACAGGGTCAAGGCTACACCTTC.

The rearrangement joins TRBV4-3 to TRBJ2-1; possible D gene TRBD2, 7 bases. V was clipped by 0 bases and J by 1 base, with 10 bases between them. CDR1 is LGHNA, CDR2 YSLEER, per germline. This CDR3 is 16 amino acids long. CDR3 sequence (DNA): TGCGCCAGCAGCCAAGACAAGGGGGGGTCCTACAATGAGCAGTTCTTC. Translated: CASSQDKGGSYNEQFF.

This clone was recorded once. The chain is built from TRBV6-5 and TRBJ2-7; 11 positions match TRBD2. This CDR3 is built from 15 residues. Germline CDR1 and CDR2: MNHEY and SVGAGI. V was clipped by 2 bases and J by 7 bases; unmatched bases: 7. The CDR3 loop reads CASSYGTSGRGEQYF. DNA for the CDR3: TGTGCCAGCAGTTACGGTACTAGCGGGAGAGGGGAGCAGTACTTC.

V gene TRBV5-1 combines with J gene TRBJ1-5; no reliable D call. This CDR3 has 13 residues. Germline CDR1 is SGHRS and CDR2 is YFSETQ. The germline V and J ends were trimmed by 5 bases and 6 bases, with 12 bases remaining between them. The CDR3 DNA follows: TGCGCCAGCAGAGCGGCAGTGGGTCAGCCCCAGCATTTT. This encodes CASRAAVGQPQHF.

The DNA of the CDR3 is TGTGCCAGCAGTGAACGGAGCAATCAGCCCCAGCATTTT. This sequence encodes CASSERSNQPQHF. This chain links TRBV25-1 with TRBJ1-5; no definite D call. The V gene's germline CDR1 is MGHDK and CDR2 SYGVNS. Trimming removed 2 bases at V and 1 base at J, with 3 bases between. The CDR3 totals 13 residues.

The CDR3 nucleotides are TGCAGTGCTAGTAGCGGGAGGCAACACAATGAGCAGTTCTTC. Its translation: CSASSGRQHNEQFF. The rearrangement links TRBV20-1 to TRBJ2-1, with 10 bases fitting TRBD2. V gave up 3 bases and J gave up 5 bases; unmatched junction bases: 4. Germline assignment: CDR1 DFQATT and CDR2 SNEGSKA (reference sequence). The CDR3 loop spans 14 amino acids.

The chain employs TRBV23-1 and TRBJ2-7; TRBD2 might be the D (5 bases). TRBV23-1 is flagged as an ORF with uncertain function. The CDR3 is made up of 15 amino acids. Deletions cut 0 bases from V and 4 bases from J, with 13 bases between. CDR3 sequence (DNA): TGCGCCAGCAGTCAATCCCCTATAGGAGGATACGAGCAGTACTTC. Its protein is CASSQSPIGGYEQYF.

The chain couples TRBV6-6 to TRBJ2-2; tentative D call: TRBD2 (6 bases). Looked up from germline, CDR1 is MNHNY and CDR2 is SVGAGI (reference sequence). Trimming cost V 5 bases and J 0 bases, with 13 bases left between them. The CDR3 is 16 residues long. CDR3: CASSPIGGTNTGELFF. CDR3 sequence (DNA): TGTGCCAGCAGTCCCATTGGCGGGACGAACACCGGGGAGCTGTTTTTT.

CDR3 nucleotide sequence: TGCGCCAGCAGCTTGGCCGGGGGGACCCACTACAATGAGCAGTTCTTC. The encoded protein is CASSLAGGTHYNEQFF. This rearrangement joins TRBV5-1 to TRBJ2-1; 7 nucleotides align to TRBD2. CDR3 length: 16 amino acids. Trimming took 0 bases from V and 3 from J; bases not matched to a gene: 6. Germline V lookup: CDR1 SGHRS, CDR2 YFSETQ.

The CDR3, as DNA: TGTGCCAGCTCAGCATCCGGGACTAGCGAAAAAGAGACCCAGTACTTC. It encodes CASSASGTSEKETQYF. The V call is TRBV18, the J call TRBJ2-5; 10 nucleotides match TRBD2. CDR1 and CDR2 from the germline V gene are KGHSH and LQKENI. The CDR3 covers 16 residues. The junction had 9 bases not matched to a gene; V was cut back by 5 bases and J by 3 bases.

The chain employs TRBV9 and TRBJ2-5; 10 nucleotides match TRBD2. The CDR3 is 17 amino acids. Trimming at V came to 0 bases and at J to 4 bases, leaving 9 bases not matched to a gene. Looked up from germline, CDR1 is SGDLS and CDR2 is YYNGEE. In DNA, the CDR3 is TGTGCCAGCAGCGTAGCAGGGCTAGCGGGAGTGGTAGAGACCCAGTACTTC. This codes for CASSVAGLAGVVETQYF.

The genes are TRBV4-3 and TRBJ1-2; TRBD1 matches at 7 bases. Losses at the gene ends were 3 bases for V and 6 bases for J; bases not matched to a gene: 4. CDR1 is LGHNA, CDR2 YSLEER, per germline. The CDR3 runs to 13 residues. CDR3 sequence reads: CASSHRTGDGYTF. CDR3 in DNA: TGCGCCAGCAGCCACCGAACAGGGGATGGCTACACCTTC.

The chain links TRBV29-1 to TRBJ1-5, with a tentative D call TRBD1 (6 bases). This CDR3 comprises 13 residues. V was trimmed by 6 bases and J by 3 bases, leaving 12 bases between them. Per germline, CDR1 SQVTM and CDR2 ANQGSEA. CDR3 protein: CSVGGQNNQPQHF. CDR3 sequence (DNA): TGCAGCGTCGGAGGACAGAACAATCAGCCCCAGCATTTT.

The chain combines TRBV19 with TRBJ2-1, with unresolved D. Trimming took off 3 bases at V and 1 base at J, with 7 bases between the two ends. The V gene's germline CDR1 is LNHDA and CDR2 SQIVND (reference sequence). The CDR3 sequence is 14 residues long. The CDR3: CASSINWSYNEQFF. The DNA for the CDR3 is TGTGCCAGTAGTATTAACTGGTCCTACAATGAGCAGTTCTTC.